One sample yielded the 25 T cell receptor beta chains listed below, sequenced in a study of breast tumors, draining lymph nodes, adjacent tissues. Samples came from axillary lymph nodes draining the breast cancer. TCRdb independently ran MiXCR on the multiplex PCR reads; one entry per CDR3 protein. The profile shows 150,000 to 200,000 distinct CDR3 sequences, about 33% of them singletons. The sequenced sample consisted of axillary lymph node tissue. These receptors all stem from a female donor with breast cancer. Some clones in this sample may be carry-over from other donors' samples.

Many counts were recorded for this clonotype. J is TRBJ1-4 and V is TRBV5-1; TRBD1 agrees at 7 bases. Looked up from germline, CDR1 is SGHRS and CDR2 is YFSETQ. The CDR3 is 14 amino acids. The junction had 5 bases not matched to a gene; V was cut back by 2 bases and J by 7 bases. The chain's CDR3 is CASSFEGAVEKLFF. In nucleotides, the CDR3 is TGCGCCAGCAGCTTTGAGGGGGCCGTTGAAAAACTGTTTTTT. The variable domain in full, completed from reference TRBV5-1 and TRBJ1-4, reads KAGVTQTPRYLIKTRGQQVTLSCSPISGHRSVSWYQQTPGQGLQFLFEYFSETQRNKGNFPGRFSGRQFSNSRSEMNVSTLELGDSALYLCASSFEGAVEKLFFGSGTQLSVL.

There are many counts of this clonotype. The chain joins TRBV20-1 to TRBJ2-7; the match to TRBD2 covers 15 bases. Per germline, CDR1 DFQATT and CDR2 SNEGSKA (reference sequence). There are 16 residues in the CDR3. J was trimmed by 2 bases and V by 5 bases; bases with no gene match: 7. The CDR3 DNA sequence: TGCAGTGCTTCCGGGACTAGCGGGGGGCCTACCTACGAGCAGTACTTC. Its translation: CSASGTSGGPTYEQYF.

This clonotype appeared many times. The gene calls are TRBV10-2 and TRBJ2-1; D may match TRBD1 or TRBD2 (5 bases each). Deletions cut 1 base from V and 7 bases from J, with 8 bases between. This CDR3 spans 13 amino acids. Germline V lookup: CDR1 WSHSY, CDR2 SAAADI. CDR3 loop: CASSEWGRNEQFF. In nucleotides, the CDR3 is TGCGCCAGCAGTGAGTGGGGGAGAAATGAGCAGTTCTTC.

This clonotype was seen ten or more times. The chain employs TRBV12-3 or TRBV12-4 and TRBJ2-5; D may be TRBD2 (5 bases). V was clipped by 6 bases and J by 7 bases, with 15 bases between them. This CDR3 comprises 13 residues. CDR3 region: CASSRSALGTQYF. The CDR3 coding sequence is TGTGCCAGCAGCCGTAGCGCCCTAGGGACCCAGTACTTC.

The chain employs TRBV24-1 and TRBJ2-3; TRBD2 matches at 10 bases. The CDR3 sequence is 16 residues long. CDR1 is KGHDR, CDR2 SFDVKD, per germline. V lost 3 bases, J lost 0 bases, and 2 bases stayed unmatched. The CDR3 here is CATSDGLAESTDTQYF. CDR3 DNA sequence: TGTGCCACCAGTGATGGACTAGCGGAAAGCACAGATACGCAGTATTTT.

Comments on this clonotype: Possible read error: a much larger clone is one base away. The V call is TRBV7-2, the J call TRBJ2-5; 9 nucleotides match TRBD1. Germline CDR1 reads SGHTA; CDR2 reads FQGNSA. This CDR3 is 15 amino acids long. CDR3 bases: TGTGCCAGCAGCTTAACCGGGACAGGGAGAGAGACCCAGCACTTC. This encodes CASSLTGTGRETQHF. The complete variable domain, with remaining parts taken from reference TRBV7-2 and TRBJ2-5, reads GAGVSQSPSNKVTEKGKDVELRCDPISGHTALYWYRQSLGQGLEFLIYFQGNSAPDKSGLPSDRFSAERTGGSVSTLTIQRTQQEDSAVYLCASSLTGTGRETQHFGPGTRLLVL.

In its sample, this clonotype was seen many times. The V gene is TRBV2, the J gene TRBJ1-2; D unresolved. Germline values: CDR1 SNHLY, CDR2 FYNNEI. CDR3 length: 15 amino acids. Trimming cost V 7 bases and J 5 bases, with 20 bases left between them. CDR3 amino acids: CASKLSASSDYGYTF. CDR3 in DNA: TGTGCCAGCAAACTCTCGGCCAGCTCGGATTATGGCTACACCTTC.

This clonotype was counted only a few times. The J gene is TRBJ2-4, the V gene TRBV27, with D possibly being TRBD1 or TRBD2 (6 bases each). Germline V CDR1 and CDR2: MNHEY, SMNVEV (reference sequence). With 6 bases removed from V and 6 bases from J, the gap between germline ends came to 15 bases. There are 14 residues in the CDR3. CDR3 sequence reads: CASRDSGAGNIQYF. CDR3 DNA: TGTGCCAGCAGGGACAGTGGAGCGGGAAACATTCAGTACTTC.

The sample holds many counts of this clonotype. The chain combines TRBV5-1 with TRBJ2-7, with TRBD1 as a possible D gene (5 bases). Germline V gene data show CDR1 as SGHRS and CDR2 as YFSETQ. The V and J ends lost 0 bases and 0 bases respectively, with 13 bases between them. The CDR3 sequence is 16 residues long. CDR3 DNA sequence: TGCGCCAGCAGCTTGGCTGGAAGGGGTACCTCCTACGAGCAGTACTTC. It translates to CASSLAGRGTSYEQYF.

This clonotype was picked up many times. The chain uses TRBV6-1 and TRBJ2-1; TRBD1 matches at 7 bases. Germline trimming cut 9 bases from V and 6 bases from J; bases unmatched to any gene: 11. The CDR3 loop spans 14 amino acids. CDR1 is MNHNS and CDR2 is SASEGT in the germline V gene. The DNA of the CDR3 is TGTGCCAGAAGAATAAGACAGGGTTCCAATGAGCAGTTCTTC. It encodes CARRIRQGSNEQFF.

This clonotype occurred once. The junction and the germline gene differ at one end; a read error may be behind it. The V gene is TRBV5-6, the J gene TRBJ1-1; D not resolved. Germline values: CDR1 SGHDT, CDR2 YYEEEE. The length of the CDR3 is 11 residues. The CDR3: CASSLATESFF. CDR3 nucleotides: TGTGCCAGCAGCCTGGCCACTGAATCTTTCTTT.

This clonotype was seen at least ten times. The CDR3 nucleotides are TGTGCCAGCAGCTTATACTCCCGAGGTGAGCAGTTCTTC. Amino acid sequence: CASSLYSRGEQFF. The V call is TRBV11-1, the J call TRBJ2-1; D is uncertain. V was cut by 2 bases and J by 9 bases, with 11 bases left in between. Per germline, CDR1 SGHAT and CDR2 FQDESV (reference sequence). CDR3 size: 13 residues. The entire variable domain, with the rest obtained from reference TRBV11-1 and TRBJ2-1, is as follows: EAEVAQSPRYKITEKSQAVAFWCDPISGHATLYWYRQILGQGPELLVQFQDESVVDDSQLPKDRFSAERLKGVDSTLKIQPAELGDSAMYLCASSLYSRGEQFFGPGTRLTVL.

About this clonotype itself: This may come from a read error, since a much larger clone is one base off. The J gene is TRBJ2-7, the V gene TRBV7-9; D uncertain. Germline assignment: CDR1 SEHNR and CDR2 FQNEAQ (reference sequence). The CDR3 runs to 13 residues. CDR3 nucleotides: TGTGCCAGCAGCTTAGCGTGGGGAAACGAGCAGTCCTTC. Translation: CASSLAWGNEQSF.

This clonotype was observed once. A much larger clone lies a single base off, so this may be a read error. This chain uses TRBV6-6 with TRBJ2-3; no definite D call. The CDR3 runs 13 residues. CDR1 is MNHNY and CDR2 is SVGAGI in the germline V gene (reference sequence). V gave up 6 bases and J gave up 6 bases, with 13 bases separating them. The DNA for the CDR3 is TGTGCCAGCAGAGCCCCCCTAACGGATACGCAGTATTTT. Protein: CASRAPLTDTQYF.

The chain employs TRBV10-3 and TRBJ1-2; a possible D gene is TRBD1 (5 bases). Germline assignment: CDR1 ENHRY and CDR2 SYGVKD. Between the trimmed V and J ends, which lost 5 bases and 8 bases, there was a span of 18 bases. There are 14 residues in the CDR3. CDR3 region: CAISYRDGAYGYTF. Written as DNA, the CDR3 is TGTGCCATCAGTTACCGGGACGGGGCCTACGGCTACACCTTC.

This clonotype was detected ten times or more. The V gene is TRBV18, the J gene TRBJ2-3; 9 bases agree with TRBD1. The CDR3 is 16 amino acids. V lost 1 base to trimming and J lost 3 bases; unmatched junction nucleotides: 5. Germline V gene lookup returns CDR1 KGHSH and CDR2 LQKENI. As DNA, the CDR3 is TGTGCCAGCTCACCACTGGACAGGGGAGGGACAGATACGCAGTATTTT. It specifies CASSPLDRGGTDTQYF.

This clonotype was counted at least ten times. V usage is TRBV4-1 and J usage is TRBJ2-7; D possibly corresponds to TRBD2 (5 bases). This CDR3 contains 15 residues. Germline lookup yields CDR1 MGHRA and CDR2 YSYEKL. Trimming left V 2 bases short and J 0 bases short, with 11 bases between. The CDR3 spells CASSQLGSGSYEQYF. The CDR3 region has the DNA TGCGCCAGCAGCCAATTGGGGAGCGGCTCCTACGAGCAGTACTTC.

The CDR3 here is CSALLASLNEQFF. The CDR3 nucleotides read TGCAGCGCCCTACTAGCGAGCCTGAATGAGCAGTTCTTC. The chain recombines TRBV29-1 with TRBJ2-1; 7 bases line up with TRBD2. Germline-derived CDR1 and CDR2 are SQVTM and ANQGSEA. V lost 7 bases, J lost 7 bases, and 10 bases stayed unmatched. This CDR3 is built from 13 residues.

As to this clonotype: An end of the junction differs from the germline gene, which may be a read error. The chain is built from TRBV27 and TRBJ1-5; D is perhaps TRBD1 (5 bases). The CDR3 has 13 residues. CDR1 and CDR2 (germline): MNHEY, SMNVEV (reference sequence). The DNA for the CDR3 is TGTGCCGGCAGTTTATGGGGGGGGCAGCCCCAGCATTTT. Residues: CAGSLWGGQPQHF.

This clonotype was found many times. Being one base from a much bigger clone, this may be a read error. The chain has TRBV20-1 and TRBJ2-7; a weak D match, TRBD1 (6 bases). In germline, CDR1 is DFQATT, CDR2 SNEGSKA (reference sequence). The CDR3 is 13 amino acids. The CDR3 DNA reads TGCGGTACGTACTTCGCAGGGGTTGGCGAGCAGTACTTC. Translating gives CGTYFAGVGEQYF.

The sample holds many counts of this clonotype. This chain connects TRBV15 to TRBJ1-1; D unresolved. Germline CDR1 LNHNV, CDR2 YYDKDF (reference sequence). Trimming stripped 0 bases from V and 1 base from J, with 9 bases between. The CDR3 runs 15 residues. The CDR3 is CATSRDPGQNTEAFF. CDR3 coding DNA: TGTGCCACCAGCAGAGATCCGGGCCAGAACACTGAAGCTTTCTTT.

The rearrangement joins TRBV18 to TRBJ2-7, with 7 bases that match TRBD1. The CDR3 runs 14 residues. CDR1 KGHSH and CDR2 LQKENI come from the germline V gene. The junction had 7 bases not matched to a gene; V was cut back by 3 bases and J by 5 bases. The CDR3 loop is CASSPVTGRHEQYF. CDR3 sequence (DNA): TGTGCCAGCTCACCCGTGACAGGGAGACACGAGCAGTACTTC.

This clonotype was recorded at least ten times. The chain combines TRBV10-3 with TRBJ2-7; TRBD2 matches at 12 bases. V was pared by 0 bases and J by 2 bases, with 5 bases of the junction left unmatched. Germline values: CDR1 ENHRY, CDR2 SYGVKD. The CDR3 runs 17 residues. This CDR3 is CAISESTSGSRAYEQYF. CDR3 nucleotide sequence: TGTGCCATCAGTGAGTCGACTAGCGGGAGTAGGGCCTACGAGCAGTACTTC.

This clonotype occurred many times. The V gene is TRBV20-1, the J gene TRBJ2-7, with D hard to call. The CDR3 has 11 residues. V was shortened by 0 bases and J by 6 bases, with 6 bases between the two germline ends. Germline assignment: CDR1 DFQATT and CDR2 SNEGSKA (reference sequence). The CDR3 region has the DNA TGCAGTGCTAGAGAGGTGCGCGAGCAGTACTTC. Translating it yields CSAREVREQYF.

There are many counts of this clonotype. The gene calls are TRBV12-3 or TRBV12-4 and TRBJ1-5; D uncertain. CDR3 length: 14 amino acids. The V end was cut by 5 bases, the J end by 4 bases, with 12 bases between. The CDR3 loop is CASSVDGRNQPQHF. As DNA, the CDR3 is TGTGCCAGCAGTGTAGACGGCAGAAATCAGCCCCAGCATTTT.